Each of the 6 T cell receptor beta chains below was sequenced from the same sample in a study of cytomegalovirus exposure and HLA in healthy donors. Primers for the PCR totalled 60 Vbeta and 13 Jbeta. Only in-frame clones appear in the TCRdb table, and some are missing; sequencing was by immunoSEQ multiplex PCR. The sample has about 160,000 clones; 65% to 90% are singletons. Input material: PBMCs. The receptors were sampled from a man in his fifties or sixties in good health and CMV-seropositive.

This chain joins TRBV5-1 and TRBJ1-2; a possible D gene is TRBD1 (6 bases). Germline-derived CDR1 and CDR2 are SGHRS and YFSETQ. The V and J ends lost 0 bases and 8 bases respectively, with 14 bases between them. CDR3 length equals 14 residues. The chain's CDR3 is CASSLDHRVDGYTF. The CDR3 nucleotides are TGCGCCAGCAGCTTGGACCACAGGGTAGACGGCTACACCTTC.

V gene TRBV7-3 combines with J gene TRBJ2-3, with D perhaps matching TRBD1 (6 bases). This CDR3 is built from 14 residues. The germline V and J ends were trimmed by 2 bases and 6 bases, with 12 bases remaining between them. In germline, CDR1 is SGHTA, CDR2 FQGTGA. Here the CDR3 reads CASSLQGLMDTQYF. DNA of the CDR3: TGTGCCAGCAGCTTACAGGGGTTAATGGATACGCAGTATTTT.

The V and J genes are TRBV25-1 and TRBJ1-1; 9 nucleotides line up with TRBD1. CDR3 length equals 12 residues. Germline V gives CDR1 MGHDK, CDR2 SYGVNS. Trimming cost V 9 bases and J 8 bases; bases outside gene matches: 7. The CDR3 sequence is CASNRDRDEAFF. In nucleotides, the CDR3 is TGTGCCAGTAACCGGGACAGGGACGAAGCTTTCTTT.

This chain links TRBV19 with TRBJ1-5; the match to TRBD1 covers 7 bases. CDR3 length equals 14 residues. The V segment lost 5 bases and the J segment 2 bases; nucleotides outside the gene matches: 3. In germline, CDR1 is LNHDA, CDR2 SQIVND (reference sequence). As DNA, the CDR3 is TGTGCCAGTAGTCCCGGACAGGGCAATCAGCCCCAGCATTTT. Protein: CASSPGQGNQPQHF.

The chain is built from TRBV5-1 and TRBJ2-1; D not certain. CDR1 and CDR2 (germline): SGHRS, YFSETQ. Trimming removed 3 bases from V and 15 bases from J, with 13 bases in between. There are 11 residues in the CDR3. DNA of the CDR3: TGCGCCAGCAGCTCCTCCGGCCCGGGGTTCTTC. Translated: CASSSSGPGFF.

This sequence joins TRBV6-1 and TRBJ1-2; perhaps TRBD1 as D (6 bases). Trimming removed 4 bases at V and 2 bases at J, with 14 bases between. The CDR3 runs to 15 residues. Germline CDR1 reads MNHNS; CDR2 reads SASEGT. The CDR3 bases are TGTGCCAGCAGTGCGGACAGTGAGGCCAACTATGGCTACACCTTC. Residues: CASSADSEANYGYTF.